The TCR beta chain described here comes from a study of blood T cell repertoires in COVID-19. The CDR3 is 16 amino acids. Germline V gives CDR1 MNHEY, CDR2 SMNVEV (reference sequence). V shed 5 bases, J shed 6 bases, and the junction held 13 bases outside the gene matches. Profiled with immunoSEQ multiplex PCR; TCRdb holds only in-frame clones, not every one. Of some 220,000 clones in the sample, 75% to 90% were seen once. The material sequenced was PBMCs or T cells enriched from blood (not recorded which). This receptor was obtained from a woman in her forties with acute COVID-19. The chain joins TRBV27 to TRBJ1-2; 9 nucleotides align to TRBD1. The CDR3 coding sequence is TGTGCCAGCAGTCTTCTCGTTAACAGGGGGCCGGATGGCTACACCTTC. Protein: CASSLLVNRGPDGYTF.